Listed below are T cell receptor beta chains from one sample, sequenced in a study of blood T cell repertoires in COVID-19. Sequenced by immunoSEQ multiplex PCR; TCRdb stores in-frame clones only, minus some. The sample has about 50,000 clones; 90% to 95% are singletons. The sequencing input was peripheral blood. The receptors come from a human donor in a cohort sampled during active COVID-19. The CDR3 runs from the conserved cysteine through the conserved F or W. A D gene is named only where the DNA matches it firmly. Clone size is shown for a subset of rows, as once, few, many or a class of expanded clone.

>TRBV5-1|-|TRBJ2-1|-
TGCGCCAGCAGCTTGGTTCCACTGGGCCATGAGCAGTTCTTC
CASSLVPLGHEQFF
>TRBV27|-|TRBJ2-2|-
TGTGCCAGCAGTAGTAAGGGGCCTCCGACCGGGGAGCTGTTTTTT
CASSSKGPPTGELFF
>TRBV5-4|-|TRBJ2-1|TRBD1
TGTGCCAGCAGCAACCGACAGGGCGGCTCCTACAATGAGCAGTTCTTC
CASSNRQGGSYNEQFF
>TRBV5-4|-|TRBJ2-7|-
TGTGCCAGCAGCTTGGAAAGCGGCTACGAGCAGTACTTC
CASSLESGYEQYF
>TRBV9|-|TRBJ1-6|-
TGTGCCAGCAGCGTATCAGGTTCGAGGGATTCACCCCTCCACTTT
CASSVSGSRDSPLHF
>TRBV10-3|-|TRBJ2-1|TRBD1
TGTGCCATCAGTGAGTTCGGGACAGGGGATCAGGAGCAGTTCTTC
CAISEFGTGDQEQFF
>TRBV4-2|-|TRBJ2-2|TRBD1
TGTGCCAGCAGCCAAGAAGACAGGGCTAAACCGAACACCGGGGAGCTGTTTTTT
CASSQEDRAKPNTGELFF
>TRBV25-1|-|TRBJ2-7|TRBD2
TGTGCCAGCAGTGAACCGGGGGGGCCGTACGAGCAGTACTTC
CASSEPGGPYEQYF
>TRBV7-9|-|TRBJ2-1|TRBD1
TGTGCCAGCACCCAGGGGGAATACAATGAGCAGTTCTTC
CASTQGEYNEQFF
>TRBV28|-|TRBJ1-5|-
TGTGCCAGCAGTTCCGCCCAGGGGTATTCAGGCAATCAGCCCCAGCATTTT
CASSSAQGYSGNQPQHF
>TRBV6-2/TRBV6-3|-|TRBJ2-3|-
TGTGCCAGCAGTTTCGCGGATACGCAGTATTTT
CASSFADTQYF
>TRBV11-2|-|TRBJ2-7|-
TGTGCCAGCAGCTTAGATCGCTACGGGGTGAACGAGCAGTACTTC
CASSLDRYGVNEQYF
>TRBV5-1|few|TRBJ2-2|-
TGCGCCAGCAGTCCCCGAGGGACTTCTGACACCGGGGAGCTGTTTTTT
CASSPRGTSDTGELFF
>TRBV28|-|TRBJ2-7|TRBD2
TGTGCCAGCACCAGCGGGAGCATCTACGAGCAGTACTTC
CASTSGSIYEQYF
>TRBV10-3|once|TRBJ2-7|-
TGTGCCATCAGTGAGTCGACCTTGCAGCGGAAAACCTCCTACGAGCAGTACTTC
CAISESTLQRKTSYEQYF
>TRBV19|-|TRBJ2-7|TRBD2
TGTGCCAGTAGTATGGCTTCGACTAGCGGTTCTTACGAGCAGTACTTC
CASSMASTSGSYEQYF
>TRBV7-9|-|TRBJ2-3|-
TGTGCCAGCAGCTTAGTCCAACAATTCTCAGATACGCAGTATTTT
CASSLVQQFSDTQYF
>TRBV6-4|-|TRBJ2-2|-
TGTGCCAGCAGCACGGGACTTTTTGGTGCCGGGGAGCTGTTTTTT
CASSTGLFGAGELFF
>TRBV28|-|TRBJ1-5|TRBD1
TGTGCCAGCAGTTCACAGGGGGCTAGGCAGCCCCAGCATTTT
CASSSQGARQPQHF
>TRBV18|-|TRBJ1-6|-
TGTGCCAGCTCAACAGGACAGAGAGATTCACCCCTCCACTTT
CASSTGQRDSPLHF
>TRBV14|-|TRBJ1-1|-
TGTGCCAGCAGACTAGGGACAACTGAAGCTTTCTTT
CASRLGTTEAFF
>TRBV11-1|-|TRBJ1-2|TRBD1
TGTGCCAGCAGCTTAGGCCTGGGACAGCGAAACTATGGCTACACCTTC
CASSLGLGQRNYGYTF
>TRBV4-2|-|TRBJ2-1|-
TGTGCCAGCAGCCAAGTCGAGGGCAGCTCCTACAATGAGCAGTTCTTC
CASSQVEGSSYNEQFF
>TRBV6-1|-|TRBJ2-3|TRBD2
TGTGCCAGCAGTGAAGCAGTGGGGATCCTAGCGGGAGTGGAAGATACGCAGTATTTT
CASSEAVGILAGVEDTQYF
>TRBV19|-|TRBJ1-3|-
TGTGCCAGTAGATCGGGGTACTCTGGAAACACCATATATTTT
CASRSGYSGNTIYF
>TRBV7-2|-|TRBJ2-1|TRBD2
TGTGCCAGCAGCTGGGCGACTAGCGTGGGGTCGGAGCAGTTCTTC
CASSWATSVGSEQFF
>TRBV18|-|TRBJ2-2|TRBD1
TGTGCCAGCTCTCCGCGGACAGGACCTAACACCGGGGAGCTGTTTTTT
CASSPRTGPNTGELFF
>TRBV25-1|few|TRBJ1-1|-
TGTGCCAGCAGTGCGTCGGGTGGTTTTCGAGCTTTCTTT
CASSASGGFRAFF
>TRBV24-1|-|TRBJ2-3|-
TGTGCCACCAGTGATGCCCGGGATTCACTAAAAGATACGCAGTATTTT
CATSDARDSLKDTQYF